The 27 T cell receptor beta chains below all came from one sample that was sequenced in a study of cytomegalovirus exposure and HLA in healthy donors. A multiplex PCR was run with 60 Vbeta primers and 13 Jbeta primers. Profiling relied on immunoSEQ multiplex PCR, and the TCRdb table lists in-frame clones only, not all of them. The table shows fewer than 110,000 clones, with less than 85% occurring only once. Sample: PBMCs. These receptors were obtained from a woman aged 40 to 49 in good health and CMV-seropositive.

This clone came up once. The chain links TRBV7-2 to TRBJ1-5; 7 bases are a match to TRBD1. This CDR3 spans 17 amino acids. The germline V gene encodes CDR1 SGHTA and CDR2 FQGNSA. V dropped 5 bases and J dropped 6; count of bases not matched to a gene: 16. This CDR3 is CASSRNSVGGGGQPQHF. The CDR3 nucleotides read TGTGCCAGCAGCCGAAACTCGGTAGGGGGCGGAGGTCAGCCCCAGCATTTT.

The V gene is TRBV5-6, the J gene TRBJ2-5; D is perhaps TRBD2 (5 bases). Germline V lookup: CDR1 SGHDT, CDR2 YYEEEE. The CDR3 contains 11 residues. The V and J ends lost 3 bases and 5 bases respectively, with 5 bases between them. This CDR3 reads CASSSGETQYF. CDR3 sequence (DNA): TGTGCCAGCAGCTCGGGGGAGACCCAGTACTTC.

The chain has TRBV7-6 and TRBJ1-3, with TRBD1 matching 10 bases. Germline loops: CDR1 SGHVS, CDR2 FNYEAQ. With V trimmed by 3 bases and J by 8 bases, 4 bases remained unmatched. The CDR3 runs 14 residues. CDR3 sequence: CASSLGTGVDTIYF. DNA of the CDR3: TGTGCCAGCAGCTTGGGGACAGGGGTGGACACCATATATTTT.

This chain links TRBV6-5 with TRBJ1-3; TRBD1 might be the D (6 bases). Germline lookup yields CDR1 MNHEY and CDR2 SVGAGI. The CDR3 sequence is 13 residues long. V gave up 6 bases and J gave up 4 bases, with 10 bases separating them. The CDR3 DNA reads TGTGCCAGCAGCCGGACAGAAGGAAACACCATATATTTT. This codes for CASSRTEGNTIYF.

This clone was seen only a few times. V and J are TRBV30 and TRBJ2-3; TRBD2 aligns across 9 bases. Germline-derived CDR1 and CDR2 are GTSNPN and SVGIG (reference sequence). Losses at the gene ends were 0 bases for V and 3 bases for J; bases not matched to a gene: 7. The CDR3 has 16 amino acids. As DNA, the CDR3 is TGTGCCTGGAGTGTACGGTCGACTAGCGGTACAGATACGCAGTATTTT. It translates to CAWSVRSTSGTDTQYF.

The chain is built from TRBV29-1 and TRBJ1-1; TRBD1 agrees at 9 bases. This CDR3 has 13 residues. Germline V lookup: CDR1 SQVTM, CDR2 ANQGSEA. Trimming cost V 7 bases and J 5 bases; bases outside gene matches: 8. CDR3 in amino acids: CSGEGQGRTEAFF. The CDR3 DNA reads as TGCAGCGGTGAGGGACAGGGCAGGACTGAAGCTTTCTTT.

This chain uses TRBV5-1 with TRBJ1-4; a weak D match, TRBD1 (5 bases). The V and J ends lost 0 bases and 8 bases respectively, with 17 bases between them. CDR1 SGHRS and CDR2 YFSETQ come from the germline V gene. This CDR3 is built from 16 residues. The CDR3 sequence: CASSLGSGDLREKLFF. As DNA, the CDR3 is TGCGCCAGCAGCTTGGGTTCGGGGGACTTGCGAGAAAAACTGTTTTTT.

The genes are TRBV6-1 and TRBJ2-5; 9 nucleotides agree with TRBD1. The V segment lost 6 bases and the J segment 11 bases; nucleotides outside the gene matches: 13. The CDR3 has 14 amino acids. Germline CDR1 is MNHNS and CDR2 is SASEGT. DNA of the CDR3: TGTGCCAGCAGGGGACAGGGTTCACCCGGTGGGCAGTACTTC. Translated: CASRGQGSPGGQYF.

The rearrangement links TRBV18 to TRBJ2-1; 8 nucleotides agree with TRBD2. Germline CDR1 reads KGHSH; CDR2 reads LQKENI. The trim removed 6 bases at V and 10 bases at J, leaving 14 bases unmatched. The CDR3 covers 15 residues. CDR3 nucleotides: TGTGCCAGCTCCCCCGCCTCAGGCGGGGGGATCGAGCAGTTCTTC. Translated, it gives CASSPASGGGIEQFF.

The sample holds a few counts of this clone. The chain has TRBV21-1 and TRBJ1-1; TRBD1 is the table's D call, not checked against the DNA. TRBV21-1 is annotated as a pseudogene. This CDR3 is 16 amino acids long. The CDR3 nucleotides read TGTGCCAGCAGCAAAGAAACATGGGGGCACAACACTGAAGCTTTCTTT. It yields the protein CASSKETWGHNTEAFF.

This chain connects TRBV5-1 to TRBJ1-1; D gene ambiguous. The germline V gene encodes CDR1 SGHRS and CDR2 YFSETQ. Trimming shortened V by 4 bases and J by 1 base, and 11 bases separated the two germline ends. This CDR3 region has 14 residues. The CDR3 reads CASSTQTKNTEAFF. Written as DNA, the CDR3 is TGCGCCAGCAGCACCCAGACAAAGAACACTGAAGCTTTCTTT.

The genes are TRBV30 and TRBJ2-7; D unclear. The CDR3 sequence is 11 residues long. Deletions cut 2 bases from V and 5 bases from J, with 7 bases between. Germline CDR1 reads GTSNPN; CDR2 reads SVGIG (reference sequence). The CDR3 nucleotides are TGTGCCTGGAGTATACTAAACGAGCAGTACTTC. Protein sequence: CAWSILNEQYF.

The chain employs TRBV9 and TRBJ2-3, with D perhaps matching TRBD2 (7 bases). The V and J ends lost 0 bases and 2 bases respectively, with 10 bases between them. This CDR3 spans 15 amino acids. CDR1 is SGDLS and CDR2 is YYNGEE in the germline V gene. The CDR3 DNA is TGTGCCAGCAGCGTAGCGGGGGGCCACACAGATACGCAGTATTTT. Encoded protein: CASSVAGGHTDTQYF.

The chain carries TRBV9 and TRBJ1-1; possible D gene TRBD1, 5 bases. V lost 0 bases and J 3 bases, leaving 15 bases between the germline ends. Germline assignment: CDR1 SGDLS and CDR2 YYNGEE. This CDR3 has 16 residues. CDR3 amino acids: CASSVAGGFIDTEAFF. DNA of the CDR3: TGTGCCAGCAGCGTAGCCGGGGGTTTCATCGACACTGAAGCTTTCTTT.

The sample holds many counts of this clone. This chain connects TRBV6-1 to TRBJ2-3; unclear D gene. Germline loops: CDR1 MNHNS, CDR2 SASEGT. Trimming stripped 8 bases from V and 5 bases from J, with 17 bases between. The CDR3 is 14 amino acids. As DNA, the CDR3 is TGTGCCAGCGTGCCCCGTGGCCTTTTAGATACGCAGTATTTT. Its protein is CASVPRGLLDTQYF.

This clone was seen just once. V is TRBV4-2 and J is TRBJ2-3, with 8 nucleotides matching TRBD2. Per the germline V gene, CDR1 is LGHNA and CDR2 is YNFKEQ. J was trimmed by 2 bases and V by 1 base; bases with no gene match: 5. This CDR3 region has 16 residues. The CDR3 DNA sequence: TGTGCCAGCAGCCAAGTCGCGCGGGGGGACACAGATACGCAGTATTTT. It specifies CASSQVARGDTDTQYF.

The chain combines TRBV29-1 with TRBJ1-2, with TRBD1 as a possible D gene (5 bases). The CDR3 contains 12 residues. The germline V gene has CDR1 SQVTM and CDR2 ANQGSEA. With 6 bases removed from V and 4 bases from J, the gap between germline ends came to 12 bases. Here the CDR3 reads CSVMTESYGYTF. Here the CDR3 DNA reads TGCAGCGTCATGACAGAGTCCTATGGCTACACCTTC.

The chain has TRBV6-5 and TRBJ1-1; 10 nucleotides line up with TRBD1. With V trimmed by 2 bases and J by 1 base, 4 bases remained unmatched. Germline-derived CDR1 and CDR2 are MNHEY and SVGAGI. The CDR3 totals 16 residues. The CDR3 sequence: CASSYVRTGGNTEAFF. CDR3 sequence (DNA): TGTGCCAGCAGTTACGTCCGGACAGGGGGGAACACTGAAGCTTTCTTT.

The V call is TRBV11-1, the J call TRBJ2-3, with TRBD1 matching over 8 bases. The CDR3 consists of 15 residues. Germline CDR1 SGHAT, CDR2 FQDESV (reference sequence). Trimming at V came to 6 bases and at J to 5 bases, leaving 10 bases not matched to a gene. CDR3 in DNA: TGTGCCAGCAGTTCGGGGCAGGGGGCCGGAGATACGCAGTATTTT. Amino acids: CASSSGQGAGDTQYF.

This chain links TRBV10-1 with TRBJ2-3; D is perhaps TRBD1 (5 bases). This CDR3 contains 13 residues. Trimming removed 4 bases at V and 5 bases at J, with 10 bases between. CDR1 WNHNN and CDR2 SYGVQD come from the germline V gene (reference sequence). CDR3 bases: TGCGCCAGCAGTGTAGGGGAAAAAGATACGCAGTATTTT. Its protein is CASSVGEKDTQYF.

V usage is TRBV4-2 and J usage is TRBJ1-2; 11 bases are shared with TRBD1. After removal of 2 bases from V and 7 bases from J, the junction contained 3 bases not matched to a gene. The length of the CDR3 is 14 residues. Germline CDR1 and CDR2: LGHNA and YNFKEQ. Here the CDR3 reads CASSQSGTGGGYTF. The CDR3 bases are TGTGCCAGCAGCCAATCTGGGACAGGGGGTGGCTACACCTTC.

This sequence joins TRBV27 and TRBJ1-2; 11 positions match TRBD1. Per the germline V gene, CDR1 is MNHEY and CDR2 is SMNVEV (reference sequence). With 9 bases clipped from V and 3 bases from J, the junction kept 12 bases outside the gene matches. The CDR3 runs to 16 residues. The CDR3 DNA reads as TGTGCCAGAGCCAATCCCGGACAGGGGGCTTACTATGGCTACACCTTC. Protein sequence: CARANPGQGAYYGYTF.

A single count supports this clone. The CDR3 nucleotides are TGTGCCAGCTCATCCGGCGGCGGGCCGGATGGGTATGGCTACACCTTC. It is translated as CASSSGGGPDGYGYTF. The gene calls are TRBV18 and TRBJ1-2; D gene ambiguous. With 5 bases removed from V and 5 bases from J, the gap between germline ends came to 21 bases. Germline CDR1 reads KGHSH; CDR2 reads LQKENI. The CDR3 has 16 residues.

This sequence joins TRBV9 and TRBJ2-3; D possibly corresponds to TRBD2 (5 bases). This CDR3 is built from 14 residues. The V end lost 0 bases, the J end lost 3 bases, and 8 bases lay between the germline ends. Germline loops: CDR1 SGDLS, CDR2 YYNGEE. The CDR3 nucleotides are TGTGCCAGCAGCGTAGGAAGGAGGACAGATACGCAGTATTTT. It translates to CASSVGRRTDTQYF.

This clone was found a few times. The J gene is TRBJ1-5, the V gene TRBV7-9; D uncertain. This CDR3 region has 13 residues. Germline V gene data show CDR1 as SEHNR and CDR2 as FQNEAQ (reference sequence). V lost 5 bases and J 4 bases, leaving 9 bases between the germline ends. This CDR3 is CASSQEANQPQHF. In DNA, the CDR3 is TGTGCCAGCAGCCAGGAGGCGAATCAGCCCCAGCATTTT.

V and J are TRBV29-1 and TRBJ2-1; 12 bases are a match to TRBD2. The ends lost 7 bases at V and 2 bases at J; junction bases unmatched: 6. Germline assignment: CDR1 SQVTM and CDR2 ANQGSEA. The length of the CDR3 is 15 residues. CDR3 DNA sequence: TGCAGCGGAGAACCTAGCGGGGGGGCCTACAATGAGCAGTTCTTC. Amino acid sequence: CSGEPSGGAYNEQFF.

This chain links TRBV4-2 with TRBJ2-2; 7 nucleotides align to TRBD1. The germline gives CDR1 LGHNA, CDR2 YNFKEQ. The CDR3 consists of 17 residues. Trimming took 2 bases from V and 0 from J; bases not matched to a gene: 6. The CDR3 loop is CASSQLAQGTNTGELFF. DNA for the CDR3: TGTGCCAGCAGCCAACTAGCACAGGGGACGAACACCGGGGAGCTGTTTTTT.